The 25 T cell receptor beta chains presented below share a single source sample, sequenced in a study of T cell responses to AZD1222 COVID-19 vaccine. The data were produced by immunoSEQ multiplex PCR, yet TCRdb's version contains in-frame clones alone and is incomplete. The table records 72,000 or so clones, 80% to 90% of them present only once. The source was peripheral blood, collected 28 days after the second AZD1222 dose. These receptors came from an adult who received the AZD1222 COVID-19 vaccine.

The chain combines TRBV28 with TRBJ2-1, with D possibly being TRBD1 (5 bases). The CDR3 extends over 11 amino acids. From germline, CDR1 is MDHEN and CDR2 SYDVKM. Trimming shortened V by 6 bases and J by 9 bases, and 9 bases separated the two germline ends. The CDR3 coding sequence is TGTGCCAGCAGGTTAGGGGTTGAGCAGTTCTTC. Residues: CASRLGVEQFF.

The gene calls are TRBV3-1 (or the pseudogene TRBV3-2) and TRBJ2-2; D gene ambiguous. CDR1 and CDR2 from the germline V gene are LGHDT and YNNKEL (reference sequence). The CDR3 totals 12 residues. Trimming removed 4 bases from V and 6 bases from J, with 6 bases in between. CDR3 loop: CASSRGPGELFF. The CDR3 DNA is TGTGCCAGCAGCCGAGGACCCGGGGAGCTGTTTTTT.

The chain joins TRBV6-5 to TRBJ2-1; 11 nucleotides line up with TRBD2. CDR1 MNHEY and CDR2 SVGAGI come from the germline V gene. V lost 8 bases to trimming and J lost 10 bases; unmatched junction nucleotides: 7. The CDR3 sequence is 13 residues long. The CDR3 sequence: CASAGSGRAEQFF. The CDR3 DNA reads TGTGCCAGCGCTGGTAGCGGGAGGGCCGAGCAGTTCTTC.

Of note for this clone: An end of the junction does not agree with germline; a read error may underlie this. CDR3 DNA sequence: TGTGCCAGCTCACCCTCCCACAATGAGCAGTTCTTC. It yields the protein CASSPSHNEQFF. The chain carries TRBV18 and TRBJ2-1; D gene unclear. The CDR3 is made up of 12 amino acids. Germline values: CDR1 KGHSH, CDR2 LQKENI.

This rearrangement joins TRBV18 to TRBJ2-7; D gene uncertain. The V gene lost 3 bases and the J gene lost 9 bases, with 9 bases spanning the gap. The CDR3 extends over 11 amino acids. The germline gives CDR1 KGHSH, CDR2 LQKENI. Here the CDR3 DNA reads TGTGCCAGCTCACCGGGTGTAGTGCAGTACTTC. Protein sequence: CASSPGVVQYF. Supplemented by reference TRBV18 and TRBJ2-7, the full variable domain reads NAGVMQNPRHLVRRRGQEARLRCSPMKGHSHVYWYRQLPEEGLKFMVYLQKENIIDESGMPKERFSAEFPKEGPSILRIQQVVRGDSAAYFCASSPGVVQYFGPGTRLTVT.

This clone appeared once. The chain recombines TRBV6-1 with TRBJ2-5; perhaps TRBD1 as D (6 bases). The CDR3 is 16 residues long. V was clipped by 2 bases and J by 0 bases, with 13 bases between them. The germline CDR1 and CDR2 sequences are MNHNS and SASEGT. The CDR3 here is CASSESLGQHQETQYF. The CDR3 coding sequence is TGTGCCAGCAGTGAAAGCCTCGGACAGCACCAAGAGACCCAGTACTTC.

The chain is built from TRBV27 and TRBJ1-1, with D possibly being TRBD1 (5 bases). CDR3 length: 11 residues. Trimming took off 4 bases at V and 10 bases at J, with 10 bases between the two ends. Germline CDR1 MNHEY, CDR2 SMNVEV (reference sequence). The CDR3 protein is CASSSPGAAFF. CDR3 bases: TGTGCCAGCAGTTCCCCTGGGGCAGCTTTCTTT.

The chain has TRBV5-1 and TRBJ2-3; 9 bases map to TRBD2. V shed 0 bases, J shed 5 bases, and the junction held 10 bases outside the gene matches. Germline CDR1 SGHRS, CDR2 YFSETQ. This CDR3 spans 17 amino acids. The CDR3 coding sequence is TGCGCCAGCAGCTTGGGACTTGGCGGGAGGGCCGGAGATACGCAGTATTTT. Amino acid sequence: CASSLGLGGRAGDTQYF.

This sequence joins TRBV28 and TRBJ2-1; 8 bases fit TRBD2. In germline, CDR1 is MDHEN, CDR2 SYDVKM. The CDR3 has 14 residues. V lost 4 bases, J lost 6 bases, and 5 bases stayed unmatched. The CDR3 here is CASSSGLAGNEQFF. In DNA, the CDR3 is TGTGCCAGCAGTTCCGGGCTAGCGGGCAATGAGCAGTTCTTC.

The CDR3 sequence: CASRFGMCTYNEQFF. DNA for the CDR3: TGCGCCAGCAGGTTTGGGATGTGCACCTACAATGAGCAGTTCTTC. The V gene is TRBV23-1, the J gene TRBJ2-1; unclear D gene. TRBV23-1 is marked as an open reading frame, function uncertain. V lost 6 bases and J lost 2, with 14 bases in between. The CDR3 runs 15 residues.

J is TRBJ1-1 and V is TRBV4-1; D may be TRBD1 (5 bases). The CDR3 extends over 14 amino acids. Germline assignment: CDR1 MGHRA and CDR2 YSYEKL. Trimming stripped 2 bases from V and 1 base from J, with 8 bases between. DNA of the CDR3: TGCGCCAGCAGCCAACCCGACAGGAACACTGAAGCTTTCTTT. Its translation: CASSQPDRNTEAFF.

In DNA, the CDR3 is TGTGCCAGCAGCTTCAACGCGGGAGGGAATACAGATACGCAGTATTTT. This sequence encodes CASSFNAGGNTDTQYF. The chain recombines TRBV11-2 with TRBJ2-3, with 9 positions matching TRBD2. Germline-derived CDR1 and CDR2 are SGHAT and FQNNGV. Trimming took 3 bases from V and 3 from J; bases not matched to a gene: 7. The CDR3 runs to 16 residues.

This clone has just one count. The rearrangement uses TRBV3-1 (or the pseudogene TRBV3-2) and TRBJ2-7, with D perhaps TRBD1 or TRBD2 (5 bases each). Germline loops: CDR1 LGHDT, CDR2 YNNKEL (reference sequence). The CDR3 is 17 amino acids. Trimming left V 1 base short and J 0 bases short, with 16 bases between. CDR3 residues: CASSQGGGGGNSYEQYF. The CDR3 nucleotides read TGTGCCAGCAGCCAAGGGGGCGGTGGGGGAAACTCCTACGAGCAGTACTTC.

Ten or more counts support this clone. The chain links TRBV21-1 to TRBJ1-5. TRBV21-1 constitutes a pseudogene. There are 10 residues in the CDR3. The CDR3 bases are TGTGCCAGTCCTAATCAGCCCCAGCATTTT. Its protein product is CASPNQPQHF.

The sample holds one count of this clone. This chain connects TRBV7-2 to TRBJ1-4, with D unclear. Trimming removed 5 bases from V and 8 bases from J, with 12 bases in between. The CDR3 runs to 13 residues. Looked up from germline, CDR1 is SGHTA and CDR2 is FQGNSA. CDR3 sequence (DNA): TGTGCCAGCAGCCCTTTGAGTGGGGAAAAACTGTTTTTT. It encodes CASSPLSGEKLFF.

The count of this clone is one. This sequence joins TRBV7-2 and TRBJ2-7; 8 positions match TRBD2. The CDR3 is made up of 17 amino acids. Germline V gene sequence: CDR1 SGHTA, CDR2 FQGNSA. V was pared by 2 bases and J by 1 base, with 10 bases of the junction left unmatched. The CDR3 DNA reads TGTGCCAGCAGCTTAATCACGGGAGGGCCCGGGTCCTACGAGCAGTACTTC. As protein: CASSLITGGPGSYEQYF.

The chain combines TRBV24-1 with TRBJ2-2; the D is unclear. The CDR3 covers 17 residues. The V gene lost 3 bases and the J gene lost 6 bases, with 19 bases spanning the gap. CDR1 and CDR2 from the germline V gene are KGHDR and SFDVKD. CDR3 bases: TGTGCCACCAGTGATCAAGCCCAGATCCCCCTACCCGGGGAGCTGTTTTTT. Amino acid sequence: CATSDQAQIPLPGELFF.

This rearrangement joins TRBV10-1 to TRBJ2-7; TRBD2 agrees at 13 bases. This CDR3 region has 15 residues. Trimming cost V 2 bases and J 4 bases; bases outside gene matches: 2. CDR1 WNHNN and CDR2 SYGVQD come from the germline V gene (reference sequence). Here the CDR3 reads CASSEGLAGEYEQYF. The CDR3 DNA is TGCGCCAGCAGTGAGGGACTAGCGGGAGAGTACGAGCAGTACTTC.

The genes are TRBV19 and TRBJ2-5, with 8 nucleotides matching TRBD1. CDR1 and CDR2 (germline): LNHDA, SQIVND (reference sequence). J was trimmed by 5 bases and V by 5 bases; bases with no gene match: 13. The CDR3 contains 16 residues. Here the CDR3 reads CASSAGQGGLQETQYF. The DNA for the CDR3 is TGTGCCAGTAGTGCCGGACAGGGAGGACTTCAGGAGACCCAGTACTTC.

The V gene is TRBV28, the J gene TRBJ1-4; no firm D call. The germline V and J ends were trimmed by 6 bases and 4 bases, with 12 bases remaining between them. The CDR3 covers 14 residues. Germline V gene lookup returns CDR1 MDHEN and CDR2 SYDVKM. CDR3 protein: CASSTDGVNEKLFF. CDR3 bases: TGTGCCAGCAGCACCGACGGAGTTAATGAAAAACTGTTTTTT.

The CDR3 sequence is CASSLSPAEKLFF. CDR3 DNA sequence: TGTGCCAGCAGCTTGTCCCCCGCTGAAAAACTGTTTTTT. V and J are TRBV5-5 and TRBJ1-4; D is unresolved. The V and J ends lost 1 base and 7 bases respectively, with 8 bases between them. The CDR3 has 13 amino acids. Looked up from germline, CDR1 is SGHKS and CDR2 is YYEKEE (reference sequence). Full variable domain (rest looked up from reference TRBV5-5 and TRBJ1-4): DAGVTQSPTHLIKTRGQQVTLRCSPISGHKSVSWYQQVLGQGPQFIFQYYEKEERGRGNFPDRFSARQFPNYSSELNVNALLLGDSALYLCASSLSPAEKLFFGSGTQLSVL.

V usage is TRBV6-1 and J usage is TRBJ2-1; D not certain. Germline V gene sequence: CDR1 MNHNS, CDR2 SASEGT. The CDR3 sequence is 16 residues long. The V end lost 3 bases, the J end lost 0 bases, and 12 bases lay between the germline ends. CDR3 in DNA: TGTGCCAGCAGTGACCCCAGGATTTTCTCCTACAATGAGCAGTTCTTC. Translated, it gives CASSDPRIFSYNEQFF.

The chain joins TRBV28 to TRBJ2-7, with D uncertain. The CDR3 runs 14 residues. The germline gives CDR1 MDHEN, CDR2 SYDVKM. Trimming removed 7 bases at V and 4 bases at J, with 17 bases between. Here the CDR3 DNA reads TGTGCCAGCATTTACGGACCCCAGTCGTACGAGCAGTACTTC. This codes for CASIYGPQSYEQYF.

Here the CDR3 reads CASSRLYQETQYF. The CDR3 DNA follows: TGTGCCAGCAGCCGGCTGTACCAAGAGACCCAGTACTTC. This chain joins TRBV5-6 and TRBJ2-5; D gene uncertain. The CDR3 contains 13 residues. Trimming cost V 4 bases and J 0 bases, with 7 bases left between them. Germline V gene sequence: CDR1 SGHDT, CDR2 YYEEEE.

The CDR3: CASRVLVDSNTGELFF. CDR3 sequence (DNA): TGCGCCAGCAGGGTCCTAGTGGATTCGAACACCGGGGAGCTGTTTTTT. The rearrangement links TRBV5-1 to TRBJ2-2; D is undetermined. CDR3 size: 16 residues. Germline CDR1 SGHRS, CDR2 YFSETQ. The germline V and J ends were trimmed by 5 bases and 0 bases, with 14 bases remaining between them.